Listed here is a single T cell receptor (beta chain). This entry is derived from a study of blood T cell repertoires in COVID-19. Study-level background: Samples taken during acute and convalescent COVID-19 were collected in the United States, Italy and Spain. T cells, B-cell-depleted T cells, or PBMCs provided the cDNA or gDNA that served as material.

Under the authors' procedure: Amplification from reference gene primers served as the basis for estimated nucleated cell counts. Measured with immunoSEQ multiplex PCR; TCRdb has only the in-frame clones, and not every one. The DNA was the basis for D and trimming; V, J and clone size are from that table. Here the sample spans 150,000 or so clones, about 89% being singletons. This CDR3 spans 11 amino acids. CDR1 and CDR2 (germline): DFQATT, SNEGSKA (reference sequence). The V and J ends lost 7 bases and 2 bases respectively, with 8 bases between them. The chain uses TRBV20-1 and TRBJ1-2; D call uncertain. Sequenced sample: peripheral blood. The receptor was isolated from a man older than 75 with acute or convalescent COVID-19. The CDR3 region is CSEYTNYGYTF. CDR3 nucleotide sequence: TGCAGTGAATACACCAACTATGGCTACACCTTC.